A single T cell receptor (beta chain) is shown here with its context. This clonotype came up many times. The specificity of this receptor is unknown. No much larger clonotype is one base removed from it; base qualities were not supplied. Receptors were amplified or captured by RT-PCR. Instrument used: Illumina MiSeq. The public reads were quality trimmed at Q25 with fastp and then assembled into clones with MiXCR by TCRdb, keeping productive beta chains. Rows with a matching CDR3 protein are joined into one entry that keeps the most common DNA and genes. For this sample the table gives 650,000 to 800,000 distinct CDR3 sequences, of which approximately 15% were detected only once. The ten largest clones represent about 3.9% of the sample. These data come from a study (dated by TCRdb to 2015 to 2016). For CDR1 and CDR2, the germline V gene lists SGHRS and YFSETQ. Trimmed from V: 2 bases; trimmed from J: 0 bases; junction bases lacking a gene match: 8. The CDR3 spans 16 residues, from the cysteine through the phenylalanine. Only CDR3 DNA is held: 48 bases, read in frame from base 1.

Sample: memory CD4+ T cells from blood. Recombination joined TRBV5-1 with TRBJ2-7, with 7 bases matching TRBD1. This clonotype was sampled from a female donor in good health, serving as a healthy control. The bases read TGCGCCAGCAGCTTAGTCGGGACAGACCCCTCCTACGAGCAGTACTTC. Translation gives CASSLVGTDPSYEQYF.